Listed here are 24 T cell receptor beta chains from one sample, sequenced in a study of cytomegalovirus exposure and HLA in healthy donors. Primers included in the PCR were 60 Vbeta and 13 Jbeta primers. TCRdb keeps only in-frame clones here, not all; method: immunoSEQ multiplex PCR. The data hold under 150,000 clones, with roughly two thirds observed a single time. The sequenced sample was PBMCs. The receptors come from a man aged 30-40 years in good health and CMV-seropositive.

The chain carries TRBV5-4 and TRBJ2-2; TRBD2 matches 16 bases. With V trimmed by 2 bases and J by 5 bases, 3 bases remained unmatched. The CDR3 loop spans 17 amino acids. Germline CDR1 reads SGHNT; CDR2 reads YYREEE (reference sequence). The CDR3 here is CASSLGTSGRGTGELFF. In nucleotides, the CDR3 is TGTGCCAGCAGCTTAGGGACTAGCGGGAGGGGTACCGGGGAGCTGTTTTTT.

The genes are TRBV9 and TRBJ2-2; D is ambiguous. This CDR3 is 14 amino acids long. Trimming left V 0 bases short and J 1 base short, with 4 bases between. CDR1 and CDR2 (germline): SGDLS, YYNGEE. The CDR3 protein is CASSVGRNTGELFF. CDR3 DNA: TGTGCCAGCAGCGTAGGCAGGAACACCGGGGAGCTGTTTTTT. Drawing the rest from reference TRBV9 and TRBJ2-2, the complete variable domain is DSGVTQTPKHLITATGQRVTLRCSPRSGDLSVYWYQQSLDQGLQFLIQYYNGEERAKGNILERFSAQQFPDLHSELNLSSLELGDSALYFCASSVGRNTGELFFGEGSRLTVL.

The chain recombines TRBV10-3 with TRBJ1-5, with 7 bases aligning to TRBD1. The length of the CDR3 is 17 residues. Germline assignment: CDR1 ENHRY and CDR2 SYGVKD. V trimming: 2 bases; J trimming: 0 bases; junction bases outside the gene matches: 7. The CDR3 DNA reads as TGTGCCATCAGTGAGAGCAGGGGGGAGAATAGCAATCAGCCCCAGCATTTT. It translates to CAISESRGENSNQPQHF.

This clone has only a few counts. V and J are TRBV19 and TRBJ2-7; the match to TRBD2 covers 7 bases. Trimming cost V 5 bases and J 3 bases; bases outside gene matches: 7. CDR3 length: 14 amino acids. Germline CDR1 is LNHDA and CDR2 is SQIVND (reference sequence). The CDR3 DNA reads as TGTGCCAGTAGTCCAGCGGGGTGGGACTACGAGCAGTACTTC. It is translated as CASSPAGWDYEQYF.

V gene TRBV6-5 combines with J gene TRBJ2-3, with TRBD1 matching over 9 bases. Germline-derived CDR1 and CDR2 are MNHEY and SVGAGI. V shed 2 bases, J shed 4 bases, and the junction held 7 bases outside the gene matches. CDR3 length equals 16 residues. The CDR3 region has the DNA TGTGCCAGCAGTTACAAGGACAGGGGTGCCCCAGATACGCAGTATTTT. This codes for CASSYKDRGAPDTQYF.

This clone was counted only a few times. The chain carries TRBV7-9 and TRBJ2-3, with a tentative D call TRBD1 (5 bases). CDR3 length: 16 amino acids. From germline, CDR1 is SEHNR and CDR2 FQNEAQ (reference sequence). The V and J ends lost 1 base and 4 bases respectively, with 15 bases between them. The chain's CDR3 is CASSLGLGLDADTQYF. CDR3 coding DNA: TGTGCCAGCAGCTTAGGGTTGGGGCTAGACGCAGATACGCAGTATTTT.

The chain recombines TRBV11-2 with TRBJ2-7; 8 nucleotides match TRBD1. Germline CDR1 and CDR2: SGHAT and FQNNGV. V dropped 3 bases and J dropped 4; count of bases not matched to a gene: 14. The CDR3 contains 17 residues. The CDR3 loop reads CASSFTAGQENSYEQYF. The CDR3, as DNA: TGTGCCAGCAGCTTCACTGCGGGACAGGAAAACTCTTACGAGCAGTACTTC. The full variable domain, with the rest looked up from reference TRBV11-2 and TRBJ2-7, is EAGVAQSPRYKIIEKRQSVAFWCNPISGHATLYWYQQILGQGPKLLIQFQNNGVVDDSQLPKDRFSAERLKGVDSTLKIQPAKLEDSAVYLCASSFTAGQENSYEQYFGPGTRLTVT.

This chain joins TRBV11-2 and TRBJ2-3, with 7 bases fitting TRBD2. The CDR3 covers 15 residues. In germline, CDR1 is SGHAT, CDR2 FQNNGV. V dropped 2 bases and J dropped 1; count of bases not matched to a gene: 3. For the CDR3, the DNA is TGTGCCAGCAGCTTAATAACTAGCGGCACAGATACGCAGTATTTT. It is translated as CASSLITSGTDTQYF.

The genes are TRBV5-1 and TRBJ2-1; 12 bases fit TRBD1. Trimming cost V 4 bases and J 8 bases; bases outside gene matches: 7. The CDR3 contains 15 residues. Germline V gene sequence: CDR1 SGHRS, CDR2 YFSETQ. The CDR3 DNA reads as TGCGCCAGCAGCCCGGGACAGGGGGCGGGCTATGAGCAGTTCTTC. It translates to CASSPGQGAGYEQFF.

This clone has a single count. The chain joins TRBV2 to TRBJ2-5; D might be TRBD1 (6 bases). V was pared by 2 bases and J by 11 bases, with 9 bases between. Germline V CDR1 and CDR2: SNHLY, FYNNEI. The CDR3 has 11 residues. The CDR3 sequence: CASSERGFQYF. The CDR3 nucleotides read TGTGCCAGCAGTGAAAGGGGGTTTCAGTACTTC. Using reference TRBV2 and TRBJ2-5 for the parts outside the CDR3, the full variable domain is EPEVTQTPSHQVTQMGQEVILRCVPISNHLYFYWYRQILGQKVEFLVSFYNNEISEKSEIFDDQFSVERPDGSNFTLKIRSTKLEDSAMYFCASSERGFQYFGPGTRLLVL.

This chain connects TRBV4-2 to TRBJ2-3; TRBD2 matches 7 bases. With V trimmed by 1 base and J by 3 bases, 7 bases remained unmatched. Germline loops: CDR1 LGHNA, CDR2 YNFKEQ. The CDR3 is made up of 16 amino acids. The CDR3 here is CASSQAHSGGTDTQYF. CDR3 nucleotides: TGTGCCAGCAGCCAAGCTCATTCGGGAGGTACAGATACGCAGTATTTT.

There are a few counts of this clone. The V call is TRBV7-9, the J call TRBJ2-2, with 12 bases identical to TRBD2. This CDR3 is built from 14 residues. Trimming cost V 5 bases and J 7 bases; bases outside gene matches: 2. Germline V gives CDR1 SEHNR, CDR2 FQNEAQ (reference sequence). In DNA, the CDR3 is TGTGCCAGCAGCAAACTAGCGGGAGGCGGGGAGCTGTTTTTT. The encoded protein is CASSKLAGGGELFF.

The chain is built from TRBV7-2 and TRBJ2-1, with TRBD2 matching 8 bases. Germline assignment: CDR1 SGHTA and CDR2 FQGNSA. V trimming: 6 bases; J trimming: 6 bases; junction bases outside the gene matches: 4. CDR3 length: 13 amino acids. As DNA, the CDR3 is TGTGCCAGCAGACTAAGCGGGAGCAATGAGCAGTTCTTC. It is translated as CASRLSGSNEQFF.

The CDR3 loop reads CASSVDQGTGGPGEQFF. In DNA, the CDR3 is TGTGCCAGCAGCGTAGATCAGGGGACAGGGGGTCCGGGTGAGCAGTTCTTC. The chain combines TRBV9 with TRBJ2-1, with 11 bases fitting TRBD1. The J segment lost 9 bases and the V segment lost 0 bases, leaving 11 bases of the junction unmatched. The germline CDR1 and CDR2 sequences are SGDLS and YYNGEE. The length of the CDR3 is 17 residues.

The V and J genes are TRBV10-1 and TRBJ2-1; 10 bases agree with TRBD1. Trimming removed 5 bases from V and 6 bases from J; junction bases left unmatched: 10. Germline V lookup: CDR1 WNHNN, CDR2 SYGVQD (reference sequence). This CDR3 region has 16 residues. In nucleotides, the CDR3 is TGCGCCAGCAGTAACGGACCCGGGACAGGGGTCAATGAGCAGTTCTTC. Translated: CASSNGPGTGVNEQFF.

The V gene is TRBV5-1, the J gene TRBJ2-7, with D uncertain. Deletions cut 5 bases from V and 2 bases from J, with 14 bases between. This CDR3 region has 14 residues. The germline CDR1 and CDR2 sequences are SGHRS and YFSETQ. The CDR3 spells CASRTTELTYEQYF. The CDR3 region has the DNA TGCGCCAGCAGAACTACGGAACTCACCTACGAGCAGTACTTC. The full variable domain, in which reference TRBV5-1 and TRBJ2-7 provide the parts outside the CDR3, is KAGVTQTPRYLIKTRGQQVTLSCSPISGHRSVSWYQQTPGQGLQFLFEYFSETQRNKGNFPGRFSGRQFSNSRSEMNVSTLELGDSALYLCASRTTELTYEQYFGPGTRLTVT.

The rearrangement uses TRBV6-5 and TRBJ2-7, with 13 bases identical to TRBD2. The germline gives CDR1 MNHEY, CDR2 SVGAGI. CDR3 size: 15 residues. J was trimmed by 4 bases and V by 5 bases; bases with no gene match: 5. In DNA, the CDR3 is TGTGCCAGCAGTCATGGACTAGCGGGAGTGTACGAGCAGTACTTC. Translated: CASSHGLAGVYEQYF.

The chain's CDR3 is CASRKDSFSGNTIYF. DNA of the CDR3: TGTGCCAGCAGAAAGGACAGTTTCTCTGGAAACACCATATATTTT. V gene TRBV27 combines with J gene TRBJ1-3; weak D call: TRBD1 (6 bases). Looked up from germline, CDR1 is MNHEY and CDR2 is SMNVEV (reference sequence). The CDR3 sequence is 15 residues long. Trimming left V 6 bases short and J 0 bases short, with 12 bases between.

The sample holds one count of this clone. This chain links TRBV11-2 with TRBJ1-1; D remains unclear. CDR1 SGHAT and CDR2 FQNNGV come from the germline V gene. Trimming left V 5 bases short and J 8 bases short, with 9 bases between. The CDR3 sequence is 11 residues long. CDR3 nucleotides: TGTGCCAGCAGCCACACGGGGGAAGCTTTCTTT. It specifies CASSHTGEAFF.

The J gene is TRBJ2-1, the V gene TRBV10-2, with D perhaps matching TRBD2 (6 bases). In germline, CDR1 is WSHSY, CDR2 SAAADI. Trimming shortened V by 6 bases and J by 9 bases, and 21 bases separated the two germline ends. CDR3 length: 15 residues. CDR3 amino acids: CASRVLTGDDVEQFF. The CDR3 bases are TGCGCCAGCAGAGTTTTGACGGGAGACGATGTTGAGCAGTTCTTC.

The chain uses TRBV29-1 and TRBJ2-7; maybe TRBD1 (5 bases). Trimming took off 4 bases at V and 2 bases at J, with 12 bases between the two ends. Germline loops: CDR1 SQVTM, CDR2 ANQGSEA. The CDR3 is 13 residues long. CDR3 in amino acids: CSVVRVDTYEQYF. The CDR3 DNA follows: TGCAGCGTTGTCCGAGTGGACACCTACGAGCAGTACTTC.

The chain employs TRBV18 and TRBJ1-4; TRBD1 aligns across 8 bases. CDR3 length: 17 residues. Trimming took 3 bases from V and 0 from J; bases not matched to a gene: 6. Germline CDR1 KGHSH, CDR2 LQKENI. The CDR3 reads CASSPTGVAATNEKLFF. In nucleotides, the CDR3 is TGTGCCAGCTCACCGACAGGGGTGGCAGCAACTAATGAAAAACTGTTTTTT.

The chain has TRBV21-1 and TRBJ1-4. TRBV21-1 has pseudogene status. This CDR3 comprises 16 residues. Written as DNA, the CDR3 is TGTGCCACCAGGAGGGTAAGGGTGTGCACTAATGAAAAACTGTTTTTT. It translates to CATRRVRVCTNEKLFF.

J is TRBJ2-5 and V is TRBV5-1, with D tentatively TRBD2 (5 bases). Germline V gene lookup returns CDR1 SGHRS and CDR2 YFSETQ. V was pared by 9 bases and J by 2 bases, with 14 bases between. CDR3 length: 13 amino acids. The CDR3 DNA sequence: TGCGCCACCGCCACGCGCGGGCAAGAGACCCAGTACTTC. It is translated as CATATRGQETQYF.